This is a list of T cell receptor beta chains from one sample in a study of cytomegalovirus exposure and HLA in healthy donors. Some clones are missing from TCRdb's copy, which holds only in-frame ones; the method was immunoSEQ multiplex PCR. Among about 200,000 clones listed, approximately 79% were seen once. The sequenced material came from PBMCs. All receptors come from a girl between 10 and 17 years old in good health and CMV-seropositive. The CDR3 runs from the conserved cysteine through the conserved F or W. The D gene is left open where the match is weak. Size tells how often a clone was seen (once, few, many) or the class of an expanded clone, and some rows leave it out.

CASIPLRNSYEQYF	TGTGCCAGCATTCCTCTCAGGAACTCCTACGAGCAGTACTTC	TRBJ2-7	TRBV7-8	-	14	-
CASSQDLHRGLGEQYF	TGCGCCAGCAGCCAAGATTTGCACAGGGGGCTGGGCGAGCAGTACTTC	TRBJ2-7	TRBV4-1	TRBD1	16	-
CASSPGHRSGANVLTF	TGTGCCAGTAGTCCGGGACACCGCTCTGGGGCCAACGTCCTGACTTTC	TRBJ2-6	TRBV19	-	16	-
CAWSQQQGAFYEQYF	TGTGCCTGGAGTCAACAGCAGGGGGCTTTCTACGAGCAGTACTTC	TRBJ2-7	TRBV30	TRBD1	15	-
CASDRGGSYEQYF	TGTGCCAGCGATAGGGGGGGCTCCTACGAGCAGTACTTC	TRBJ2-7	TRBV25-1	-	13	-
CATSRVGVGYGYTF	TGTGCCACCAGCAGAGTAGGAGTGGGCTATGGCTACACCTTC	TRBJ1-2	TRBV15	-	14	-
CASSRGTSGGTSTDTQYF	TGCGCCAGCAGCCGCGGGACTAGCGGGGGCACTAGCACAGATACGCAGTATTTT	TRBJ2-3	TRBV4-1	TRBD2	18	few
CASSPGGPTSTDTQYF	TGTGCCAGCAGCCCCGGGGGGCCAACTAGCACAGATACGCAGTATTTT	TRBJ2-3	TRBV7-9	-	16	-
CASSDRGTQYF	TGTGCCAGTAGTGACAGGGGGACGCAGTACTTC	TRBJ2-7	TRBV19	TRBD1	11	-
CASRANTEAFF	TGTGCCAGCAGAGCGAACACTGAAGCTTTCTTT	TRBJ1-1	TRBV4-2	-	11	-
CASSFPPGDTQYF	TGTGCCAGCAGCTTCCCGCCGGGAGATACGCAGTATTTT	TRBJ2-3	TRBV7-2	-	13	-
CASSLGGLTATNEKLFF	TGTGCCAGCAGCTTAGGGGGGCTGACAGCGACTAATGAAAAACTGTTTTTT	TRBJ1-4	TRBV11-2	-	17	-
CASSLGGSGSYNEQFF	TGTGCCAGCAGTTTGGGGGGTTCTGGCTCCTACAATGAGCAGTTCTTC	TRBJ2-1	TRBV6-5	-	16	-
CASSLEATRYQETQYF	TGTGCCAGCAGCTTAGAGGCGACTAGATACCAAGAGACCCAGTACTTC	TRBJ2-5	TRBV7-2	-	16	-
CASSPGRDRVGEQYF	TGTGCCAGCAGCCCGGGGAGGGACAGGGTTGGCGAGCAGTACTTC	TRBJ2-7	TRBV7-2	TRBD1	15	-
CAISEWGTAQETQYF	TGTGCCATCAGTGAGTGGGGGACAGCACAAGAGACCCAGTACTTC	TRBJ2-5	TRBV10-3	TRBD1	15	-
CASSLVGTADYEQYF	TGCGCCAGCAGCTTGGTTGGGACAGCAGACTACGAGCAGTACTTC	TRBJ2-7	TRBV5-1	TRBD1	15	-
CASTTEYNEKLFF	TGTGCCAGCACTACAGAATATAATGAAAAACTGTTTTTT	TRBJ1-4	TRBV2	-	13	-
CASSKDSQETQYF	TGTGCCAGCAGCAAGGACAGCCAAGAGACCCAGTACTTC	TRBJ2-5	TRBV5-8	-	13	-
CASSFNSLNTEAFF	TGTGCCAGCAGCTTTAACAGCCTGAACACTGAAGCTTTCTTT	TRBJ1-1	TRBV5-5	-	14	-
CASSIDRTSGGSLDEQFF	TGTGCCAGTAGTATAGACAGGACTAGCGGGGGGAGTTTGGATGAGCAGTTCTTC	TRBJ2-1	TRBV19	TRBD2	18	-
CASSEVSDTGELFF	TGTGCCAGCAGTGAAGTATCTGACACCGGGGAGCTGTTTTTT	TRBJ2-2	TRBV6-1	-	14	-
CASSTSDGISYNEQFF	TGTGCCAGCAGCACGTCGGACGGGATATCCTACAATGAGCAGTTCTTC	TRBJ2-1	TRBV9	-	16	-
CASSQGSGQGYEQYF	TGCGCCAGCAGCCAAGGGTCGGGACAGGGATACGAGCAGTACTTC	TRBJ2-7	TRBV4-3	TRBD1	15	-
CASGAAIPGTEAFF	TGTGCTAGTGGAGCTGCCATTCCGGGCACTGAAGCTTTCTTT	TRBJ1-1	TRBV12-5	-	14	-
CASSLVGANTEAFF	TGTGCCAGCAGCTTGGTAGGAGCGAACACTGAAGCTTTCTTT	TRBJ1-1	TRBV5-5	-	14	-
CASSSQKSGSNQPQHF	TGTGCCAGCAGTTCCCAAAAAAGCGGAAGCAATCAGCCCCAGCATTTT	TRBJ1-5	TRBV5-6	-	16	-
CASSRVTGAYYEQYF	TGTGCCAGTAGTAGGGTGACAGGGGCGTACTACGAGCAGTACTTC	TRBJ2-7	TRBV19	TRBD1	15	-
CASSAPTGQANSTDTQYF	TGTGCCAGCAGCGCCCCGACGGGACAGGCAAACAGCACAGATACGCAGTATTTT	TRBJ2-3	TRBV7-8	TRBD1	18	-
CAGLGNTEAFF	TGTGCCGGCCTAGGGAACACTGAAGCTTTCTTT	TRBJ1-1	TRBV6-7	-	11	few
CASSPLRQSYEQYF	TGTGCCAGCTCACCATTACGCCAGTCCTACGAGCAGTACTTC	TRBJ2-7	TRBV18	-	14	few
CASTSTGLHNQPQHF	TGTGCCAGCACTTCGACAGGTCTCCACAATCAGCCCCAGCATTTT	TRBJ1-5	TRBV6-1	-	15	-
CASSQEGPGQGPGANVLTF	TGTGCCAGCAGCCAAGAGGGGCCCGGACAGGGGCCCGGGGCCAACGTCCTGACTTTC	TRBJ2-6	TRBV4-2	TRBD1	19	-
CASSSGLAGGPSYNEQFF	TGTGCCAGCAGCTCGGGACTAGCGGGGGGCCCCTCCTACAATGAGCAGTTCTTC	TRBJ2-1	TRBV7-8	TRBD2	18	-
CASSFWGGQDEQYF	TGTGCCAGCTCATTCTGGGGGGGCCAGGACGAGCAGTACTTC	TRBJ2-7	TRBV18	-	14	-
CASSLASTDTQYF	TGTGCCAGCAGCTTAGCTAGCACAGATACGCAGTATTTT	TRBJ2-3	TRBV5-4	-	13	-
CASSLTPAYEQYF	TGTGCCAGCAGCCTGACACCCGCCTACGAGCAGTACTTC	TRBJ2-7	TRBV2	-	13	once
CASSFRRTGGNTEAFF	TGCGCCAGCAGCTTCCGCCGGACAGGCGGGAACACTGAAGCTTTCTTT	TRBJ1-1	TRBV5-1	TRBD1	16	-
CASSLGQGSPLHF	TGTGCCAGCTCGCTGGGACAGGGATCACCCCTCCACTTT	TRBJ1-6	TRBV18	TRBD1	13	-
CASSARGTGINEQFF	TGTGCCAGCAGCGCGAGGGGGACAGGGATCAATGAGCAGTTCTTC	TRBJ2-1	TRBV9	TRBD1	15	-
CASSPSISFGPNYGYTF	TGTGCCAGCAGCCCTAGCATATCATTTGGGCCTAACTATGGCTACACCTTC	TRBJ1-2	TRBV11-3	-	17	-
CASSGYSSAGGNTIYF	TGTGCCAGCAGCGGATACAGTTCCGCTGGCGGAAACACCATATATTTT	TRBJ1-3	TRBV5-8	-	16	-